The source of this T cell receptor (beta chain) is a study of monozygotic twins with cystic fibrosis. Generated by immunoSEQ multiplex PCR, the TCRdb table keeps only in-frame clones and is missing some. The sample records some 25,000 clones, 96% being singletons. In germline, CDR1 is LNHDA, CDR2 SQIVND (reference sequence). V was clipped by 6 bases and J by 0 bases, with 9 bases between them. The CDR3 loop spans 14 amino acids. The sequence derives from a girl aged 2 to 10 with cystic fibrosis. The chain is built from TRBV19 and TRBJ2-1; possibly TRBD2 for D (6 bases). Sequenced: blood. CDR3 coding DNA: TGTGCCAGTAGCGGGAGCCGCTCCTACAATGAGCAGTTCTTC. It encodes CASSGSRSYNEQFF.